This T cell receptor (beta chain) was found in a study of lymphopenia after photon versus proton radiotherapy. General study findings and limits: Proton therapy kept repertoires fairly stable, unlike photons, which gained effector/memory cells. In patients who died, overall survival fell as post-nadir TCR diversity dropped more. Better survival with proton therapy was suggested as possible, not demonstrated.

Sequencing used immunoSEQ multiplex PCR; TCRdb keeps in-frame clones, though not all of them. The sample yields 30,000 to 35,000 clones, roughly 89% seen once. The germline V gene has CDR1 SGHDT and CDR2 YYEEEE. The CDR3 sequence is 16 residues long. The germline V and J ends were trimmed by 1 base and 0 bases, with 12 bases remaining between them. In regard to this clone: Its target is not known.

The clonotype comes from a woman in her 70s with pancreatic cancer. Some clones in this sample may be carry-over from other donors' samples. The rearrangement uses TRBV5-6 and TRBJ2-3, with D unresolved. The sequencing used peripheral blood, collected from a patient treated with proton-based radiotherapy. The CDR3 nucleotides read TGTGCCAGCAGCTTGTGGCAGCGACCTAGCACAGATACGCAGTATTTT. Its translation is CASSLWQRPSTDTQYF.